Given below is one TCR beta chain in context. Its antigen is as yet unknown. MiXCR, applied by TCRdb to the 5' RACE reads, yields one record per CDR3 protein. This table has hundreds of thousands of distinct CDR3 sequences, 10% to 15% appearing once. CDR1 and CDR2 from the germline V gene are DFQATT and SNEGSKA (reference sequence). CDR3 length: 13 amino acids. With 3 bases removed from V and 4 bases from J, the gap between germline ends came to 12 bases. The sample is drawn from a study of CD8 T cells in ankylosing spondylitis. Study results and caveats: Ankylosing spondylitis blood seemed to carry a telltale TCR beta motif made of several highly homologous variants. Disease-linked clones were CD8+ and relatively rare in peripheral blood. Matched synovial fluid from ankylosing spondylitis patients was reported to be enriched for disease-linked clones.

The receptor comes from a male donor with ankylosing spondylitis. The chain employs TRBV20-1 and TRBJ1-2; tentatively, D is TRBD1 (5 bases). Sequenced material: blood, either unsorted or a sorted T cell fraction (not recorded which). CDR3 sequence reads: CSASTGTGYGYTF. Written as DNA, the CDR3 is TGCAGTGCTAGCACCGGGACCGGCTATGGCTACACCTTC.